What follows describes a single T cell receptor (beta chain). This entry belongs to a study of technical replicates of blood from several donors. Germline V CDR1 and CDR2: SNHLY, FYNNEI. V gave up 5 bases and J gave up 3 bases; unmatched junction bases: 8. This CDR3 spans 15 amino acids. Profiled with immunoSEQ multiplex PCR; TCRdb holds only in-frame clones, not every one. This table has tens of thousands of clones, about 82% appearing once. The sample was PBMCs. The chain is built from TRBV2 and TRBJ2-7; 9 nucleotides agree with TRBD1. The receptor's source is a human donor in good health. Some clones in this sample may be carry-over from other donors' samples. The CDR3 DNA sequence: TGTGCCAGCAGTCGGGGACAGGGAAGGTACTACGAGCAGTACTTC. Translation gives CASSRGQGRYYEQYF.